The T cell receptor (beta chain) described here comes from a study of cytomegalovirus exposure and HLA in healthy donors. Study in general: In terms of ancestry, the Caucasian-associated cluster contained roughly 80% of the roughly 360 genotyped donors.

General study points: Among the most significant clusters, several appeared linked to common viral pathogens in a later analysis. A list of about 180 TCR beta chains associated with cytomegalovirus was given. Clonal expansion, a later analysis showed, was greater in HLA-associated TCR beta chains than in equally common others.

60 Vbeta and 13 Jbeta primers were used in PCR. Repertoires were generated with immunoSEQ multiplex PCR, while TCRdb's copy carries only in-frame clones and drops some. In the table there are 110,000 to 150,000 clones, 75% to 90% of which are singletons. Comments on this clone: Its antigen is currently unknown.

J lost 4 bases, V lost 8 bases, and 9 bases had no gene match. CDR1 and CDR2 from the germline V gene are MNHEY and SMNVEV (reference sequence). This CDR3 contains 14 residues. The clonotype originates from a female donor in good health and CMV-seronegative. Sequenced input: PBMCs. The V gene is TRBV27, the J gene TRBJ2-7; TRBD2 aligns across 9 bases. The DNA for the CDR3 is TGTGCCAGCCAAAGTCTAGCGGGGCTATACGAGCAGTACTTC. Protein sequence: CASQSLAGLYEQYF.